What follows are 18 T cell receptor beta chains derived from one specimen sequenced in a study of cytomegalovirus exposure and HLA in healthy donors. A multiplex PCR was run with 60 Vbeta primers and 13 Jbeta primers. Here immunoSEQ multiplex PCR was the method, and the copy in TCRdb shows in-frame clones only, minus some. The sample consists of some 190,000 clones, 75% to 90% of them appearing once. Sequencing input: PBMCs. The receptors derive from a boy under 10 years old in good health and CMV-seronegative.

V is TRBV11-2 and J is TRBJ2-1; 12 bases agree with TRBD2. V lost 1 base to trimming and J lost 7 bases; unmatched junction nucleotides: 8. This CDR3 spans 17 amino acids. Germline-derived CDR1 and CDR2 are SGHAT and FQNNGV. The CDR3 region is CASSLAGLAGGVNEQFF. The CDR3 DNA is TGTGCCAGCAGCTTAGCGGGGCTAGCGGGAGGGGTGAATGAGCAGTTCTTC. Combining the CDR3 with reference TRBV11-2 and TRBJ2-1 gives the whole variable domain EAGVAQSPRYKIIEKRQSVAFWCNPISGHATLYWYQQILGQGPKLLIQFQNNGVVDDSQLPKDRFSAERLKGVDSTLKIQPAKLEDSAVYLCASSLAGLAGGVNEQFFGPGTRLTVL.

A single count supports this clone. Different DNA sequences within this sample yield the same CDR3. The V call is TRBV7-7, the J call TRBJ1-1; perhaps TRBD1 as D (6 bases). Trimming cost V 5 bases and J 2 bases, with 9 bases left between them. The length of the CDR3 is 13 residues. CDR1 and CDR2 (germline): SSHAT, FNYEAQ (reference sequence). CDR3 sequence: CASSRTVNTEAFF. In DNA, the CDR3 is TGTGCCAGCAGCCGGACAGTCAACACTGAAGCTTTCTTT.

Only a few counts were recorded for this clone. V is TRBV2 and J is TRBJ2-6; 8 positions agree with TRBD1. The germline CDR1 and CDR2 sequences are SNHLY and FYNNEI. The junction had 6 bases not matched to a gene; V was cut back by 6 bases and J by 5 bases. This CDR3 has 15 amino acids. This CDR3 reads CASRGDRIWANVLTF. CDR3 nucleotide sequence: TGTGCCAGCAGGGGGGACAGGATCTGGGCCAACGTCCTGACTTTC.

The chain employs TRBV2 and TRBJ2-5, with D tentatively TRBD2 (6 bases). The CDR3 runs to 13 residues. Germline-derived CDR1 and CDR2 are SNHLY and FYNNEI. V gave up 4 bases and J gave up 7 bases, with 13 bases separating them. The CDR3 nucleotides are TGTGCCAGCAGTGGGGACTGGGAAGGGACCCAGTACTTC. It codes for CASSGDWEGTQYF.

This chain links TRBV7-8 with TRBJ2-1; 7 bases agree with TRBD2. This CDR3 has 13 amino acids. The germline V gene encodes CDR1 SGHVS and CDR2 FQNEAQ. The V and J ends lost 0 bases and 14 bases, in that order; junction bases with no gene match: 7. CDR3 in amino acids: CASSLANRGEKFF. The CDR3 DNA reads as TGTGCCAGCAGCTTAGCGAACCGGGGGGAGAAGTTCTTC.

The V gene is TRBV27, the J gene TRBJ2-7; a possible D gene is TRBD2 (5 bases). The CDR3 sequence is 15 residues long. Trimming left V 6 bases short and J 0 bases short, with 15 bases between. CDR1 and CDR2 (germline): MNHEY, SMNVEV (reference sequence). The CDR3 DNA reads as TGTGCCAGCAGGGTAGGAGGAACTACCTCCTACGAGCAGTACTTC. Protein sequence: CASRVGGTTSYEQYF.

The genes are TRBV19 and TRBJ2-2; 10 positions match TRBD2. The CDR3 extends over 15 amino acids. CDR1 and CDR2 from the germline V gene are LNHDA and SQIVND (reference sequence). Trimming at V came to 6 bases and at J to 5 bases, leaving 6 bases not matched to a gene. CDR3 DNA: TGTGCCAGTAGGGGACTAGCGTCGTTTACCGGGGAGCTGTTTTTT. Translating gives CASRGLASFTGELFF.

The V call is TRBV9, the J call TRBJ1-6, with D perhaps TRBD1 (5 bases). V was trimmed by 0 bases and J by 8 bases, leaving 9 bases between them. The germline V gene encodes CDR1 SGDLS and CDR2 YYNGEE. The CDR3 loop spans 14 amino acids. The CDR3 DNA reads TGTGCCAGCAGCGTAGGGGGCCAGGATTCACCCCTCCACTTT. Its translation: CASSVGGQDSPLHF. Looking up the rest from reference TRBV9 and TRBJ1-6 gives the full variable domain: DSGVTQTPKHLITATGQRVTLRCSPRSGDLSVYWYQQSLDQGLQFLIQYYNGEERAKGNILERFSAQQFPDLHSELNLSSLELGDSALYFCASSVGGQDSPLHFGNGTRLTVT.

CDR3 DNA: TGTGCCAGCAGTTACCCGGACAGGCCTATGGCTTTCTTT. Amino acids: CASSYPDRPMAFF. This sequence joins TRBV6-5 and TRBJ1-1; 7 bases are shared with TRBD1. Germline assignment: CDR1 MNHEY and CDR2 SVGAGI. The CDR3 contains 13 residues. With 2 bases clipped from V and 11 bases from J, the junction kept 8 bases outside the gene matches.

The chain has TRBV5-5 and TRBJ1-2; 7 bases are shared with TRBD1. There are 13 residues in the CDR3. V was pared by 4 bases and J by 6 bases, with 6 bases of the junction left unmatched. Germline V gene data show CDR1 as SGHKS and CDR2 as YYEKEE (reference sequence). Here the CDR3 DNA reads TGTGCCAGCAGCCCCGCAGGGGGGAATGGCTACACCTTC. Encoded protein: CASSPAGGNGYTF.

This chain links TRBV7-9 with TRBJ2-2, with TRBD2 as a possible D gene (5 bases). The CDR3 runs to 14 residues. Germline V CDR1 and CDR2: SEHNR, FQNEAQ (reference sequence). V lost 4 bases to trimming and J lost 0 bases, with 6 bases between them. Here the CDR3 reads CASSWRANTGELFF. The CDR3 region has the DNA TGTGCCAGCAGCTGGCGGGCGAACACCGGGGAGCTGTTTTTT.

The chain links TRBV9 to TRBJ1-3; 7 nucleotides align to TRBD1. V lost 0 bases to trimming and J lost 4 bases; unmatched junction nucleotides: 4. In germline, CDR1 is SGDLS, CDR2 YYNGEE. The CDR3 length is 15 residues. CDR3 amino acids: CASSVGTGVGNTIYF. The CDR3 DNA sequence: TGTGCCAGCAGCGTAGGAACAGGGGTAGGAAACACCATATATTTT.

For the CDR3, the DNA is TGCGCCAGCAGCCGGGACAATTACAATGAGCAGTTCTTC. This gives the protein CASSRDNYNEQFF. The chain recombines TRBV4-1 with TRBJ2-1; tentatively, D is TRBD1 (6 bases). Trimming pared 4 bases from V and 4 bases from J, leaving 8 bases between. The CDR3 is 13 residues long. The germline gives CDR1 MGHRA, CDR2 YSYEKL.

J is TRBJ2-3 and V is TRBV27, with D perhaps TRBD1 (6 bases). This CDR3 spans 13 amino acids. Germline V gene data show CDR1 as MNHEY and CDR2 as SMNVEV (reference sequence). Between the trimmed V and J ends, which lost 3 bases and 4 bases, there was a span of 8 bases. The chain's CDR3 is CASSLDRSDTQYF. In nucleotides, the CDR3 is TGTGCCAGCAGTTTGGACAGATCAGATACGCAGTATTTT.

The chain employs TRBV11-2 and TRBJ1-2; D gene ambiguous. The CDR3 has 13 residues. Germline V gene lookup returns CDR1 SGHAT and CDR2 FQNNGV. Between the trimmed V and J ends, which lost 3 bases and 4 bases, there was a span of 9 bases. In DNA form, the CDR3 reads TGTGCCAGCAGCTTGGGTGACACCTATGGCTACACCTTC. Its translation is CASSLGDTYGYTF.

The chain recombines TRBV6-1 with TRBJ2-5, with D possibly matching TRBD2 (6 bases). CDR1 and CDR2 (germline): MNHNS, SASEGT. Deletions cut 2 bases from V and 5 bases from J, with 12 bases between. The length of the CDR3 is 14 residues. The CDR3 loop is CASSETRGLETQYF. DNA of the CDR3: TGTGCCAGCAGTGAAACTCGGGGGTTGGAGACCCAGTACTTC.

The V call is TRBV6-5, the J call TRBJ2-3, with 9 bases matching TRBD2. Per germline, CDR1 MNHEY and CDR2 SVGAGI. The CDR3 loop spans 16 amino acids. V lost 4 bases and J lost 4; bases outside the gene matches: 9. The CDR3 spells CASSSLPGLAADTQYF. The DNA for the CDR3 is TGTGCCAGCAGTTCGCTTCCGGGACTAGCAGCAGATACGCAGTATTTT.

The sample holds a few counts of this clone. The gene calls are TRBV2 and TRBJ1-1, with 8 bases lining up with TRBD1. Germline V CDR1 and CDR2: SNHLY, FYNNEI. J lost 1 base, V lost 4 bases, and 2 bases had no gene match. The CDR3 has 14 amino acids. As DNA, the CDR3 is TGTGCCAGCAGTGTTCAGGGGGCGAACACTGAAGCTTTCTTT. Its translation: CASSVQGANTEAFF.